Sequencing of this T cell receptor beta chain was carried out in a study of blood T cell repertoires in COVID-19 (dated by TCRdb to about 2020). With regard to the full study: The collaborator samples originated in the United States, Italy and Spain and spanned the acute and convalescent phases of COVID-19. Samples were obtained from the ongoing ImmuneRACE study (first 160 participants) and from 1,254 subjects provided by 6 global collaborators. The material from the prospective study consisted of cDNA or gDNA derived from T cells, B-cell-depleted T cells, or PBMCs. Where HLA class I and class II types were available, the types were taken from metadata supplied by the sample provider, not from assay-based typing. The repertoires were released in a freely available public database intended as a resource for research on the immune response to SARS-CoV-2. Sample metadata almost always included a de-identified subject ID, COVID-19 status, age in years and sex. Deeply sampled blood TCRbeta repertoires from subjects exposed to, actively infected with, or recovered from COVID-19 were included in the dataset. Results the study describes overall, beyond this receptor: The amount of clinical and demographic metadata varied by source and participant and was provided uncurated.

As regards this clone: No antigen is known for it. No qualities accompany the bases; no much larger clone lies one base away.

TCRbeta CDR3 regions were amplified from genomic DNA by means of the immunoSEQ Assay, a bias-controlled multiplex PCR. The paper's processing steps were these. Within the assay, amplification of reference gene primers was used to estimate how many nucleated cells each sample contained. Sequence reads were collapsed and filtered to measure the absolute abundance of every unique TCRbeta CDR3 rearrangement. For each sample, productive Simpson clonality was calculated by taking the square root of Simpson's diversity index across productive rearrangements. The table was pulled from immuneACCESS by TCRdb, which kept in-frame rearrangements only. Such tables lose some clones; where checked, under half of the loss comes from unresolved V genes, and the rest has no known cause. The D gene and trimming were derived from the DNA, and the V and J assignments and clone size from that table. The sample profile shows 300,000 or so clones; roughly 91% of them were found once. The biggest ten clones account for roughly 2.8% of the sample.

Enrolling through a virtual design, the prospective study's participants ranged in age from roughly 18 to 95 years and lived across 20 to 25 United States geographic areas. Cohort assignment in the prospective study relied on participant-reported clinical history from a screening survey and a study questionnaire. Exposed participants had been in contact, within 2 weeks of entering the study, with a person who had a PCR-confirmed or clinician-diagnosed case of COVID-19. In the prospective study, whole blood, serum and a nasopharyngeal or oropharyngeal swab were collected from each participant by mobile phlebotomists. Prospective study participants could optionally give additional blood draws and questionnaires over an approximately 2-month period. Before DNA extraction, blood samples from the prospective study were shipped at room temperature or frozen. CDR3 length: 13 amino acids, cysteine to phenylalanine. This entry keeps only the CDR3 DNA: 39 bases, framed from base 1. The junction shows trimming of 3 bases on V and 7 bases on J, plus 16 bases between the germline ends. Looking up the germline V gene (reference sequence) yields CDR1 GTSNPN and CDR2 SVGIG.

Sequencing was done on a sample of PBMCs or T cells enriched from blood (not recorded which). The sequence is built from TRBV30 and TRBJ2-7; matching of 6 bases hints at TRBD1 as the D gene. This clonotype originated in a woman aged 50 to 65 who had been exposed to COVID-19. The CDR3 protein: CAWSETGSREQYF. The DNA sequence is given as TGTGCCTGGAGCGAAACAGGGTCTCGGGAGCAGTACTTC.